Following are 4 T cell receptor beta chains from one sample sequenced in a study of blood T cell repertoires in COVID-19. This table comes from immunoSEQ multiplex PCR, and its TCRdb copy is limited to in-frame clones, with some not included. The sample has over 300,000 clones; around 90% are singletons. Sequenced material: peripheral blood. These receptors were collected from a man aged 18 to 30 with active or convalescent COVID-19.

The chain couples TRBV19 to TRBJ1-1, with TRBD1 identical over 8 bases. J was trimmed by 2 bases and V by 6 bases; bases with no gene match: 8. Germline V lookup: CDR1 LNHDA, CDR2 SQIVND (reference sequence). The CDR3 has 15 amino acids. In nucleotides, the CDR3 is TGTGCCAGTAGGATCAGGGGGCCCCTTAACACTGAAGCTTTCTTT. Residues: CASRIRGPLNTEAFF.

The chain links TRBV11-2 to TRBJ2-5; D possibly corresponds to TRBD2 (6 bases). Germline V gene data show CDR1 as SGHAT and CDR2 as FQNNGV. V lost 0 bases to trimming and J lost 5 bases, with 13 bases between them. The CDR3 loop spans 15 amino acids. The CDR3 reads CASSLEGGPRETQYF. CDR3 DNA: TGTGCCAGCAGCTTAGAGGGGGGACCTCGGGAGACCCAGTACTTC.

This clone appeared a single time. The chain joins TRBV19 to TRBJ1-5; TRBD1 matches at 8 bases. Germline CDR1 is LNHDA and CDR2 is SQIVND (reference sequence). The CDR3 has 15 amino acids. Germline trimming cut 4 bases from V and 4 bases from J; bases unmatched to any gene: 6. CDR3 DNA sequence: TGTGCCAGTAGTAGGACAGGGAACGGGAATCAGCCCCAGCATTTT. This gives the protein CASSRTGNGNQPQHF.

The V and J genes are TRBV19 and TRBJ1-5, with D possibly TRBD1 on 6 matching bases. V lost 5 bases to trimming and J lost 5 bases, with 13 bases between them. Germline V gives CDR1 LNHDA, CDR2 SQIVND (reference sequence). The CDR3 loop spans 14 amino acids. The CDR3 loop reads CASSSQGNHQPQHF. The CDR3 nucleotides read TGTGCCAGTAGTTCCCAGGGGAATCATCAGCCCCAGCATTTT. The full variable domain, with the rest looked up from reference TRBV19 and TRBJ1-5, is DGGITQSPKYLFRKEGQNVTLSCEQNLNHDAMYWYRQDPGQGLRLIYYSQIVNDFQKGDIAEGYSVSREKKESFPLTVTSAQKNPTAFYLCASSSQGNHQPQHFGDGTRLSIL.